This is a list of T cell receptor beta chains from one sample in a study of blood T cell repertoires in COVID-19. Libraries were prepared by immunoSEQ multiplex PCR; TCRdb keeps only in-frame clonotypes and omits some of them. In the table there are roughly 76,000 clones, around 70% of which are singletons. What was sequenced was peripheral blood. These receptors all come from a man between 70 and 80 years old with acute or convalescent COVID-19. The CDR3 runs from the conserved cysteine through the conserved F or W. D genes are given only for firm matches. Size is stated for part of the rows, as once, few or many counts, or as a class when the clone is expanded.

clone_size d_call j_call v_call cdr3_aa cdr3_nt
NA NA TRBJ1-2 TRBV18 CASSPPAGGNYGYTF TGTGCCAGCTCACCACCGGCTGGGGGGAACTATGGCTACACCTTC
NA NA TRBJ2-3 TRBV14 CASSQMRFSYTDTQYF TGTGCCAGCAGCCAAATGCGCTTCTCTTACACAGATACGCAGTATTTT
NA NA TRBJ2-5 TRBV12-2 CASRPLPLDSVQETQYF TGTGCAAGTCGCCCCCTTCCCTTGGACAGCGTCCAAGAGACCCAGTACTTC
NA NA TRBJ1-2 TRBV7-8 CASSLEQLGGYTF TGTGCCAGCAGCTTAGAACAGTTGGGTGGCTACACCTTC
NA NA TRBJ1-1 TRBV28 CASSPSLGEGTEAFF TGTGCCAGCAGTCCATCCCTAGGGGAGGGTACTGAAGCTTTCTTT
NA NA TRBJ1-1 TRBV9 CASSVEGHEAFF TGTGCCAGCAGCGTAGAGGGACATGAAGCTTTCTTT
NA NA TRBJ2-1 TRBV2 CASSEVGLSGQEQFF TGTGCCAGCAGTGAGGTGGGTCTGTCCGGACAGGAGCAGTTCTTC
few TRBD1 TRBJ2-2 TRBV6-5 CASSYAGTGSGGELFF TGTGCCAGCAGTTACGCAGGGACAGGGTCGGGCGGGGAGCTGTTTTTT
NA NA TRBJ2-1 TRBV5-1 CASTFGSPPGSSEQFF TGCGCCAGCACCTTCGGGTCCCCCCCGGGGAGTTCTGAGCAGTTCTTC
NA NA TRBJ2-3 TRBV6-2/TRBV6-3 CASSYSKAGTTDTQYF TGTGCCAGCAGTTACTCGAAAGCGGGCACCACAGATACGCAGTATTTT
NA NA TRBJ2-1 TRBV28 CASSLVAENEQFF TGTGCCAGCAGTTTGGTAGCGGAGAATGAGCAGTTCTTC
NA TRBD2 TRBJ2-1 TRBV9 CASSVGAGVGNEQFF TGTGCCAGCAGCGTAGGGGCGGGAGTGGGTAATGAGCAGTTCTTC
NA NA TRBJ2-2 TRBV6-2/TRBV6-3 CASSLVRSDNTGELFF TGTGCCAGCAGTTTAGTCCGGAGTGATAACACCGGGGAGCTGTTTTTT
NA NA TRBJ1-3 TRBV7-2 CASSSTQGNTIYF TGTGCCAGCAGCTCCACACAGGGAAACACCATATATTTT
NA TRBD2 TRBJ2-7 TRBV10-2 CASSESGTSGRGEQYF TGCGCCAGCAGTGAGTCTGGGACTAGCGGGAGGGGCGAGCAGTACTTC
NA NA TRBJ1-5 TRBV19 CASSIEHSSNQPQHF TGTGCCAGTAGTATAGAGCACAGCAGCAATCAGCCCCAGCATTTT
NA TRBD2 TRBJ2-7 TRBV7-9 CASSPPRGKAYEQYF TGTGCCAGCAGCCCCCCGCGGGGGAAAGCCTACGAGCAGTACTTC
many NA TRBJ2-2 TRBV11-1 CASSLGQNTGELFF TGTGCCAGCAGCTTAGGACAGAACACCGGGGAGCTGTTTTTT
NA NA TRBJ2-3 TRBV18 CASSPGLSPSDTQYF TGTGCCAGCTCGCCGGGTCTCAGTCCCTCAGATACGCAGTATTTT
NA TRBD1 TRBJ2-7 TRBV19 CASSSILTGDRGLYEQYF TGTGCCAGTAGCTCCATCCTAACGGGGGACAGGGGGCTCTACGAGCAGTACTTC
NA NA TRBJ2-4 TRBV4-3 CASSQDWAPRNIQYF TGCGCCAGCAGCCAAGACTGGGCCCCCAGAAACATTCAGTACTTC
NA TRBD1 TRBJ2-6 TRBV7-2 CASSLGTAGANVLTF TGTGCCAGCAGCCTGGGGACAGCTGGGGCCAACGTCCTGACTTTC
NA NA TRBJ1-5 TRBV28 CASSLSGPERLF TGTGCCAGCAGTTTAAGCGGGCCCGAGAGGCTTTTT
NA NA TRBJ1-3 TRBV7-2 CASSGQFEGNTIYF TGTGCCAGCAGCGGACAGTTTGAAGGAAACACCATATATTTT
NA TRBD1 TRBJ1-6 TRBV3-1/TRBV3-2 CASSHRTGGAGSYNSPLHF TGTGCCAGCAGCCACCGGACAGGGGGAGCTGGGTCCTATAATTCACCCCTCCACTTT
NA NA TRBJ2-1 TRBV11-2 CASSPRFVPYNEQFF TGTGCCAGCAGCCCCAGATTTGTCCCATACAATGAGCAGTTCTTC
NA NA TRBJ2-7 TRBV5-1 CASALPAGGSEQYF TGCGCCAGCGCTCTCCCGGCAGGGGGGAGCGAGCAGTACTTC
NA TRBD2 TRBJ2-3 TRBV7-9 CASSLATSGTDTQYF TGTGCCAGCAGCTTAGCGACTAGCGGCACAGATACGCAGTATTTT
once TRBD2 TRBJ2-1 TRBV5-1 CASSLGTSGSHEQFF TGCGCCAGCAGCCTTGGGACTAGCGGGAGTCATGAGCAGTTCTTC
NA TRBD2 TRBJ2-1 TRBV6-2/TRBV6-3 CASSYPISGLAYNEQFF TGTGCCAGCAGTTATCCCATTAGCGGGCTGGCCTACAATGAGCAGTTCTTC